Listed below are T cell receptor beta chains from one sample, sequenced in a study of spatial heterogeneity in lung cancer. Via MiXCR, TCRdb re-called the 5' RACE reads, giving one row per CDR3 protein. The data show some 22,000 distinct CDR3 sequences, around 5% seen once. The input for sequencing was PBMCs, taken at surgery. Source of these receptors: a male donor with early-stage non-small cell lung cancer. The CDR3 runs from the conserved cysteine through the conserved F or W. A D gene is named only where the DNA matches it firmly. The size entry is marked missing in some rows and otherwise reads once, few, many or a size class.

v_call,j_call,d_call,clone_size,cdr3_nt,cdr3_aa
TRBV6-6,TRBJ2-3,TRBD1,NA,TGTGCCAGCAGCCCAGGACAGGCTAGCACAGATACGCAGTATTTT,CASSPGQASTDTQYF
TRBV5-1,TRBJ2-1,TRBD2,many,TGCGCCAGCAGCCCCCCCACCGGGACTAGCGGGAGTAATGAGCAGTTCTTC,CASSPPTGTSGSNEQFF
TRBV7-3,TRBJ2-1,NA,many,TGTGCCAGCAGCTTAACGGCCGGCTACAATGAGCAGTTCTTC,CASSLTAGYNEQFF
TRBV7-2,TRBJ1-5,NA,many,TGTGCCAGCAGCCTACCTGGGAGCGTCTATCAGCCCCAGCATTTT,CASSLPGSVYQPQHF
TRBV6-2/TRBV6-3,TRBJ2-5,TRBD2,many,TGTGCCAGCATTGGCGGGAGTTTCAGGGAGACCCAGTACTTC,CASIGGSFRETQYF
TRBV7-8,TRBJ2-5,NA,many,TGTGCCAGCAGCCAAACTCGAGACAGGAGAGAGACCCAGTACTTC,CASSQTRDRRETQYF
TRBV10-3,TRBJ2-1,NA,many,TGTGCCATCAGTGAGTCCGGGTCGGCCCCGCCGGGCAATGAGCAGTTCTTC,CAISESGSAPPGNEQFF
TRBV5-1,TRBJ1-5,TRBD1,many,TGCGCCAGCAGCTTAGGGGGCAGTCAGCCCCAGCATTTT,CASSLGGSQPQHF
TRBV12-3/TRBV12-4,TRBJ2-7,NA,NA,TGTGCCAGCAGGTCGGACGTGTACGAGCAGTACTTC,CASRSDVYEQYF
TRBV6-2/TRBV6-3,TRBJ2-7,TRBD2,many,TGTGCCAGCAGGGCGAGCGGGAGAATGGCCTACGAGCAGTACTTC,CASRASGRMAYEQYF
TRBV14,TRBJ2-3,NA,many,TGTGCCAGCAGCCAAGGAGCGGATAACACAGATACGCAGTATTTT,CASSQGADNTDTQYF
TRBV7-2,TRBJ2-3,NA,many,TGTGCCAGCAGCTCCTACCCGAGCGGTAGCACAGATACGCAGTATTTT,CASSSYPSGSTDTQYF
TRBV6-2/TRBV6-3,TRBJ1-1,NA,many,TGTGCCAGCAGGGGCACGAACACTGAAGCTTTCTTT,CASRGTNTEAFF
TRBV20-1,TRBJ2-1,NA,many,TGCAGTGCTAGAGATAGCATGGACTACCAACTTTCTCCAGAGCAGTTCTTC,CSARDSMDYQLSPEQFF
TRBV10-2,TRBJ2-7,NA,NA,TGCGCCAGCGAACATGAGGCGTCAGGGCGCCACGAGCAGTACTTC,CASEHEASGRHEQYF
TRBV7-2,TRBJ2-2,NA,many,TGTGCCAGCAGCAAGAACCCCCAGAACACCGGGGAGCTGTTTTTT,CASSKNPQNTGELFF
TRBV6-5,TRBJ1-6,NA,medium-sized,TGTGCCAGCAGTTACTACCCGCCCGTAGGAGGGTTCGAGGGCACCCTCCACTTT,CASSYYPPVGGFEGTLHF
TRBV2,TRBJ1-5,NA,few,TGTGCCAGCAGTGAACGCGGAGCCGCCTATCAGCCCCAGCATTTT,CASSERGAAYQPQHF
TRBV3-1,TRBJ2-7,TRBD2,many,TGTGCCAGCAGCCATTATAGCGGGAGAAGCTACGAGCAGTACTTC,CASSHYSGRSYEQYF
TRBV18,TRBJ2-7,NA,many,TGTGCCAGCTCACCACATCCCCGAGAGTACGAGCAGTACTTC,CASSPHPREYEQYF
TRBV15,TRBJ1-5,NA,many,TGTGCCACCAGCAGAGAAAGCCCGGGCGTGAATCAGCCCCAGCATTTT,CATSRESPGVNQPQHF
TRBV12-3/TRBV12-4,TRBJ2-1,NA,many,TGTGCCAGCAGTGTAACCAATGAGCAGTTCTTC,CASSVTNEQFF
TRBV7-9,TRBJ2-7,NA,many,TGTGCCAGCAAAGAGCTTCAGGGGAAAGACGAGCAGTACTTC,CASKELQGKDEQYF
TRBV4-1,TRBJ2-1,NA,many,TGCGCCAGCAGCCAAGTTCCGGGACAACAGTTCTTC,CASSQVPGQQFF
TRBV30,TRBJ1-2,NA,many,TGTGCCTGGAGCGTCCAGGCCAACTATGGCTACACCTTC,CAWSVQANYGYTF
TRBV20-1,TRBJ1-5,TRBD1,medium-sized,TGCAGTGCTAGAGTTCTCCTCGGGACAGCTAGCAATCAGCCCCAGCATTTT,CSARVLLGTASNQPQHF
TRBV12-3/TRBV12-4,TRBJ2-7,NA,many,TGTGCCAGCAGTGCTACTAGCCCCTTAGGGTACGAGCAGTACTTC,CASSATSPLGYEQYF
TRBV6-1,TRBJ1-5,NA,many,TGTGCCAGCAGTGAAGGGCAGGCGGGGAGTCAGCCCCAGCATTTT,CASSEGQAGSQPQHF
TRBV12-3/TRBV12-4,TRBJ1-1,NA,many,TGTGCCAGCAACCTTAACACTGAAGCTTTCTTT,CASNLNTEAFF
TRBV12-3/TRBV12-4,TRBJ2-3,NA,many,TGTGCCAGCAGTTTGTCCACTAGCACAGATACGCAGTATTTT,CASSLSTSTDTQYF
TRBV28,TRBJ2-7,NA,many,TGTGCCAGCAGCCCGAGAACAGGGCCCGACGAGCAGTACTTC,CASSPRTGPDEQYF
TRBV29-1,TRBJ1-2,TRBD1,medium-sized,TGCAGCGTTGTGGGACAGCCCTATGGCTACACCTTC,CSVVGQPYGYTF
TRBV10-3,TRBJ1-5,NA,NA,TGTGCCATCGGAGGGGACCAGCAGCCCCAGCATTTT,CAIGGDQQPQHF
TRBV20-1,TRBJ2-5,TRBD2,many,TGCAGTGCTAGCCTTAGCGGGGGGACCCAAGAGACCCAGTACTTC,CSASLSGGTQETQYF
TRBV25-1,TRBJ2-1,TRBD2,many,TGTGCCAGCAGCGCCGGGACTAGCTCCTACAATGAGCAGTTCTTC,CASSAGTSSYNEQFF
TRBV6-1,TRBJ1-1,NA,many,TGTGCCAGCAGTGAATATGGGGCAGGGTTT,CASSEYGAGF
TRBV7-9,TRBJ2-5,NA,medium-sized,TGTGCCAGCAGCTTAATGGAGACCCAGTACTTC,CASSLMETQYF
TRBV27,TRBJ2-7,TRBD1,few,TGTGCCAGCAGTTTTCGGCAACAGGGGACCCACGTATACGAGCAGTACTTC,CASSFRQQGTHVYEQYF
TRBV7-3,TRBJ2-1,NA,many,TGTGCCAGCAGCTTAAGTCGTGGGGTCTCTAACAATGAGCAGTTCTTC,CASSLSRGVSNNEQFF
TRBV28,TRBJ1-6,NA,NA,TGTGCCAGCAGCTCCCCCTCCTATAATTCACCCCTCCACTTT,CASSSPSYNSPLHF
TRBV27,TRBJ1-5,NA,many,TGTGCCAGCAGTACCCGACAAACAGGGCCCAATCAGCCCCAGCATTTT,CASSTRQTGPNQPQHF
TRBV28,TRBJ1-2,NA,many,TGTGCCAGCAGCTTAGGGGGCTATGGCTACACCTTC,CASSLGGYGYTF
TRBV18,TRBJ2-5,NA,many,TGTGCCAGCTCACCACTACAGGAAGAGACCCAGTACTTC,CASSPLQEETQYF
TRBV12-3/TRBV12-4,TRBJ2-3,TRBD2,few,TGTGCCAGCAGTCCGTCAACAAGACTAGCGGGGAACACAGATACGCAGTATTTT,CASSPSTRLAGNTDTQYF
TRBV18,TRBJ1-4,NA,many,TGTGCCAGCTCACCAACCGGCTCCAATGAAAAACTGTTTTTT,CASSPTGSNEKLFF
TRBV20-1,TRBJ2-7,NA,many,TGCAGTGCCTTCGTGTGGGGCATTGAAGAGCAGTACTTC,CSAFVWGIEEQYF
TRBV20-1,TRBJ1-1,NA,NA,TGCAGTGCCGCCGGGGTTGGCTGGAAGAACACTGAAGCTTTCTTT,CSAAGVGWKNTEAFF
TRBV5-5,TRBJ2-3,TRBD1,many,TGTGCCAGCAGCACGGGGACAGGGGGCTTGTATACGCAGTATTTT,CASSTGTGGLYTQYF
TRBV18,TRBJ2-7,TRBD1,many,TGTGCCAGCTCAACCGGGACAGGGGGTGACGAGCAGTACTTC,CASSTGTGGDEQYF
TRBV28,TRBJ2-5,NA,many,TGTGCCAGCAGTTTGAACGGGGAGACCCAGTACTTC,CASSLNGETQYF
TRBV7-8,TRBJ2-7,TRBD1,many,TGTGCCAGCAGCCGAGGGACAGGGACTCAGAACGAGCAGTACTTC,CASSRGTGTQNEQYF
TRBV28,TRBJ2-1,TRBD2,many,TGTGCCAGCACCCATGCGGCTAGCGGCTACAATGAGCAGTTCTTC,CASTHAASGYNEQFF
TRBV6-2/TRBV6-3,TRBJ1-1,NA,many,TGTGCCAGCAAAAGGGGGGTAAAAGGGACTGAAGCTTTCTTT,CASKRGVKGTEAFF
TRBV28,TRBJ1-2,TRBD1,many,TGTGCCAGCAGTTTCCCGGGACAGGGAGACTATGGCTACACCTTC,CASSFPGQGDYGYTF
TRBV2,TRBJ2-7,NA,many,TGTGCCAGCAGTGAGAAGGCACTCTACGAGCAGTACTTC,CASSEKALYEQYF
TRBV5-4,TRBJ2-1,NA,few,TGTGCCAGCCTTAAGGACACATCCTCCTACAATGAGCAGTTCTTC,CASLKDTSSYNEQFF
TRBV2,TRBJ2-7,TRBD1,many,TGTGCCAGCAGTCTGGGACAGCAGCTCTACGAGCAGTACTTC,CASSLGQQLYEQYF
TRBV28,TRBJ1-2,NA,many,TGTGCCACGGTTCTCAGGGTTGATACCTATGGCTACACCTTC,CATVLRVDTYGYTF
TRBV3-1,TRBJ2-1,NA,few,TGTGCCAGCCTGGGCTACAATGAGCAGTTCTTC,CASLGYNEQFF
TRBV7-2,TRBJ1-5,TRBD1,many,TGTGCCAGCAGCTTTAACAGGGGGGGACAGCCCCAGCATTTT,CASSFNRGGQPQHF